These 11 T cell receptor beta chains came from one sample sequenced in a study of blood T cells in healthy people across ages. A second PCR, run for roughly 7 to 12 cycles, used a sample-barcoded 5' primer plus a J-beta primer mix. TCRdb re-derived calls from the 5' RACE reads in MiXCR, one entry per CDR3 protein. The sample includes about 290,000 distinct CDR3 sequences, 25% to 30% of them seen just once. Sequencing was performed on blood. The origin of the receptors is a woman in her seventies in good health.

This sequence joins TRBV7-3 and TRBJ2-5; D gene unclear. TRBJ2-7 matches the DNA end more closely, so the J call is doubtful. This CDR3 contains 15 residues. Germline V gene sequence: CDR1 SGHTA, CDR2 FQGTGA. The DNA of the CDR3 is TGTGCCAGCAGCTTAAGGGCCGGCCCCAACTACGAGCAGTACTTC. It yields the protein CASSLRAGPNYEQYF.

This clonotype was found a few times. V gene TRBV6-5 combines with J gene TRBJ1-1; D gene unclear. Trimming removed 3 bases at V and 4 bases at J, with 6 bases between. Germline CDR1 is MNHEY and CDR2 is SVGAGI. The CDR3 has 12 amino acids. CDR3 protein: CASSYAGTEAFF. The CDR3 bases are TGTGCCAGCAGTTATGCGGGCACTGAAGCTTTCTTT.

This clonotype was seen a handful of times. The V call is TRBV14, the J call TRBJ1-3; 9 bases map to TRBD1. Germline trimming cut 0 bases from V and 4 bases from J; bases unmatched to any gene: 10. From germline, CDR1 is SGHDN and CDR2 FVKESK. The CDR3 loop spans 18 amino acids. In DNA, the CDR3 is TGTGCCAGCAGCCAAGATCCTATCGTACAGGGGGCAGGAAACACCATATATTTT. Translating it yields CASSQDPIVQGAGNTIYF.

V and J are TRBV7-9 and TRBJ2-5, with D perhaps given as TRBD1 or TRBD2 (6 bases each). This CDR3 is built from 15 residues. Germline lookup yields CDR1 SEHNR and CDR2 FQNEAQ (reference sequence). V was pared by 4 bases and J by 4 bases, with 16 bases between. The CDR3 nucleotides are TGTGCCAGCAGCTCCGGTTCGGGGGCGGCAGAGACCCAGTACTTC. Amino acid sequence: CASSSGSGAAETQYF. The variable domain in full, completed from reference TRBV7-9 and TRBJ2-5, reads DTGVSQNPRHKITKRGQNVTFRCDPISEHNRLYWYRQTLGQGPEFLTYFQNEAQLEKSRLLSDRFSAERPKGSFSTLEIQRTEQGDSAMYLCASSSGSGAAETQYFGPGTRLLVL.

This chain links TRBV20-1 with TRBJ2-2, with D maybe TRBD1 (6 bases). Germline V gene sequence: CDR1 DFQATT, CDR2 SNEGSKA (reference sequence). This CDR3 comprises 17 residues. V lost 2 bases and J lost 7, with 23 bases in between. The CDR3 nucleotides read TGCAGTGCTAGACAAAACATAGGGGGTCGGGTTAGCGGGGAGCTGTTTTTT. It codes for CSARQNIGGRVSGELFF.

The chain combines TRBV6-1 with TRBJ1-5; no definite D call. Between the trimmed V and J ends, which lost 2 bases and 2 bases, there was a span of 13 bases. CDR3 size: 16 residues. The germline gives CDR1 MNHNS, CDR2 SASEGT. The chain's CDR3 is CASSEYQVGGNQPQHF. The DNA of the CDR3 is TGTGCCAGCAGTGAATATCAAGTAGGCGGCAATCAGCCCCAGCATTTT.

A word on this clonotype: The CDR3 does not end in the conserved phenylalanine or tryptophan, so this is likely a read error. The chain combines TRBV10-3 with TRBJ2-4; weak D call: TRBD1 (6 bases). CDR1 and CDR2 (germline): ENHRY, SYGVKD. V dropped 4 bases and J dropped 1 base, with 11 bases sitting between them. The CDR3 is 15 amino acids. The CDR3 sequence is CAISAGVGAKNIQYL. The CDR3 nucleotides read TGTGCCATCAGTGCAGGGGTAGGGGCCAAAAACATTCAGTACCTC.

This clonotype has only one observation. The genes are TRBV7-2 and TRBJ2-2; D remains unclear. This CDR3 is 15 amino acids long. CDR1 SGHTA and CDR2 FQGNSA come from the germline V gene. V dropped 2 bases and J dropped 2 bases, with 9 bases sitting between them. DNA of the CDR3: TGTGCCAGCAGCTTAAGTCAGACTAACACCGGGGAGCTGTTTTTT. This translates into CASSLSQTNTGELFF.

This clonotype was seen repeatedly, ten times or more. The chain employs TRBV5-8 and TRBJ2-6; TRBD1 might be the D (6 bases). The germline CDR1 and CDR2 sequences are SGHTS and YDEGEE. Trimming took 2 bases from V and 2 from J, leaving 20 bases between them. The CDR3 runs to 19 residues. CDR3 DNA: TGTGCCAGCAGCTTAGGACAGCTCCTTATTGGAGCTGGGGCCAACGTCCTGACTTTC. The encoded protein is CASSLGQLLIGAGANVLTF.

The chain is built from TRBV7-8 and TRBJ2-4, with a tentative D call TRBD1 (6 bases). V dropped 1 base and J dropped 1 base, with 17 bases sitting between them. CDR3 size: 18 residues. Per germline, CDR1 SGHVS and CDR2 FQNEAQ. The CDR3 DNA follows: TGTGCCAGCAGCTTAGGAAGAAGTGCAGGGGCGGCCAAAAACATTCAGTACTTC. Protein product: CASSLGRSAGAAKNIQYF. Combining the CDR3 with reference TRBV7-8 and TRBJ2-4 gives the whole variable domain GAGVSQSPRYKVAKRGQDVALRCDPISGHVSLFWYQQALGQGPEFLTYFQNEAQLDKSGLPSDRFFAERPEGSVSTLKIQRTQQEDSAVYLCASSLGRSAGAAKNIQYFGAGTRLSVL.

The J gene is TRBJ2-1, the V gene TRBV28, with D possibly called TRBD1 or TRBD2 (5 bases each). This CDR3 spans 14 amino acids. The germline V gene encodes CDR1 MDHEN and CDR2 SYDVKM. The V and J ends lost 3 bases and 7 bases respectively, with 13 bases between them. The CDR3 here is CASSFEGSVNEQFF. In DNA, the CDR3 is TGTGCCAGCAGTTTTGAGGGGTCAGTAAATGAGCAGTTCTTC.